These 6 T cell receptor beta chains were sequenced from one sample in a study of molecular identifiers for immune sequencing clone quantification. TCRdb reprocessed the PCR reads via MiXCR and lists one record per CDR3 protein. The table records more than 550,000 distinct CDR3 sequences, around 25% of them present only once. The sample comprised naive CD8+ T cells from blood, with Jurkat cell RNA spiked in. Indicated subset: FACS-sorted CD8+CD4-CCR7+CD45RA+ naive T cells. These receptors all come from a human donor in good health. Some libraries in this study had Jurkat cell RNA spiked in.

As for this clonotype: This may be a read error, as it is one base from a much larger clone. The rearrangement links TRBV2 to TRBJ2-5, with D unresolved. Germline V gene lookup returns CDR1 SNHLY and CDR2 FYNNEI. This CDR3 has 14 residues. CDR3 DNA sequence: TGTACCAGCAGTGAAAGTCCTAATTCCGAGACCCAGTACTTC. It encodes CTSSESPNSETQYF.

Ten or more counts support this clonotype. The V and J genes are TRBV20-1 and TRBJ2-7; 7 positions agree with TRBD2. From germline, CDR1 is DFQATT and CDR2 SNEGSKA (reference sequence). There are 16 residues in the CDR3. The V gene end was trimmed by 1 base and the J gene end by 2 bases; junction bases not matched to a gene: 11. CDR3 bases: TGCAGTGCTAGAGTGGGTTCGTCGGGAGGTACCTACGAGCAGTACTTC. It codes for CSARVGSSGGTYEQYF.

This clonotype was detected only a few times. This chain connects TRBV3-1 to TRBJ2-3; TRBD2 aligns across 13 bases. Germline trimming cut 4 bases from V and 3 bases from J; bases unmatched to any gene: 7. The CDR3 runs to 17 residues. Germline V gene lookup returns CDR1 LGHDT and CDR2 YNNKEL (reference sequence). The CDR3 nucleotides read TGTGCCAGCAGCCCTATGGGACTAGCGGGATCAACAGATACGCAGTATTTT. Translating it yields CASSPMGLAGSTDTQYF.

A few counts support this clonotype. The chain uses TRBV29-1 and TRBJ2-7; D could derive from TRBD1 or TRBD2 (5 bases each). The CDR3 is made up of 13 amino acids. The V gene's germline CDR1 is SQVTM and CDR2 ANQGSEA. V was pared by 3 bases and J by 3 bases, with 12 bases between. CDR3 sequence: CSVEGPTGYEQYF. In DNA, the CDR3 is TGCAGCGTTGAGGGACCGACGGGCTACGAGCAGTACTTC.

The chain employs TRBV27 and TRBJ1-5, with D unresolved. The V gene's germline CDR1 is MNHEY and CDR2 SMNVEV (reference sequence). The CDR3 has 14 residues. V was cut by 4 bases and J by 3 bases, with 10 bases left in between. Here the CDR3 DNA reads TGTGCCAGCAGTTCTGGGAAGAACAATCAGCCCCAGCATTTT. The encoded protein is CASSSGKNNQPQHF.

The V and J genes are TRBV30 and TRBJ2-7, with a tentative D call TRBD1 (7 bases). CDR1 and CDR2 from the germline V gene are GTSNPN and SVGIG (reference sequence). The CDR3 totals 14 residues. Trimming left V 1 base short and J 5 bases short, with 15 bases between. The CDR3 is CAWSGQGLMNEQYF. CDR3 nucleotide sequence: TGTGCCTGGAGTGGACAGGGACTCATGAACGAGCAGTACTTC.